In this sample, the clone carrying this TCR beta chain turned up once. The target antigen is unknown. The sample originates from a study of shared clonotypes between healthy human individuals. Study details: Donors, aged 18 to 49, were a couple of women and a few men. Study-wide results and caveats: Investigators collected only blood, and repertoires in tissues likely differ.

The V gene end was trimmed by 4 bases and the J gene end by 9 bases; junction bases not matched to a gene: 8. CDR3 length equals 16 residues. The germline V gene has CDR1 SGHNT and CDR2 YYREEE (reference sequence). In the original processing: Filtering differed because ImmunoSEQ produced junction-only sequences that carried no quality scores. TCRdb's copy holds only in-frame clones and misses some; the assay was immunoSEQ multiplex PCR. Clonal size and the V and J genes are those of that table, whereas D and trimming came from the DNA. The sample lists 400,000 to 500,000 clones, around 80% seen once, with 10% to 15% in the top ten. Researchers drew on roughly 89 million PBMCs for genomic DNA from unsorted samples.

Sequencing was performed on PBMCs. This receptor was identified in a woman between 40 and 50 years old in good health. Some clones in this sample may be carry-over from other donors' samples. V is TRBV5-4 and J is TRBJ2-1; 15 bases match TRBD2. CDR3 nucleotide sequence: TGTGCCAGCAGCCCCAGGACTAGCGGGAGGGCGGGTGAGCAGTTCTTC. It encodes CASSPRTSGRAGEQFF.